This T cell receptor (beta chain) was documented in a study of technical replicates of blood from several donors. In its sample, this clone was seen a few times. A junction end diverges from the germline sequence, so it may reflect a read error. From germline, CDR1 is LGHNA and CDR2 YSLEER. The CDR3 runs 14 residues. Repertoires were generated with immunoSEQ multiplex PCR, while TCRdb's copy carries only in-frame clones and drops some. The sample contains just over 55,000 clones, 80% to 95% of which appear only once. V gene TRBV4-3 combines with J gene TRBJ2-7; a weak D match, TRBD2 (7 bases). Sequencing input: PBMCs. The origin of this receptor is a human donor in good health. Some clones in this sample may be carry-over from other donors' samples. The CDR3 DNA sequence: TGCGCCAGCAGCCAAGAACGGAGGGGGGGGGACCATCACTTC. It is translated as CASSQERRGGDHHF.